This entry describes one TCR beta chain. This sample is part of a study of CD8 T cell repertoires and HIV-1 epitope variants. As for the study in general: Controls were a CMV, EBV and flu pool, Ebola AY9, and no peptide. 1M T cells were kept uncultured as a baseline.

Profiling relied on immunoSEQ multiplex PCR, and the TCRdb table lists in-frame clones only, not all of them. The sample lists about 90,000 clones; roughly 81% were seen once. CDR1 is SGHNT and CDR2 is YYREEE in the germline V gene (reference sequence). The CDR3 contains 13 residues. Trimming took off 0 bases at V and 4 bases at J, with 8 bases between the two ends. This TCR was sampled from a male donor with HIV. This rearrangement joins TRBV5-4 to TRBJ2-7; D not resolved. Sequencing was done on a sample of uncultured baseline CD8+ T cells from peripheral blood mononuclear cells (PBMCs). The CDR3 reads CASSLEASYEQYF. DNA of the CDR3: TGTGCCAGCAGCTTGGAGGCCTCGTACGAGCAGTACTTC.